This T cell receptor beta chain is from a study of Ad26.COV2.S vaccination and SARS-CoV-2 variants (dated by TCRdb to about 2021). Study-level background: Vaccine-arm donors came from COV1001, a multicentre, randomized, double-blind, placebo-controlled phase I-IIa trial of Ad26.COV2.S in healthy adults. Blinding of investigators to trial group allocation was maintained during experiments and outcome assessment. TCRbeta repertoire sequencing was used to assess the specificity and breadth of SARS-CoV-2-reactive T cell receptors after Ad26.COV2.S vaccination. A total of some 30 samples were included in the TCR-sequenced set, comprising around 19 Ad26.COV2.S vaccine recipients, 5 placebo recipients and 8 SARS-CoV-2 convalescent individuals. Trial participants were randomized into five groups of five, in which low-dose or high-dose Ad26.COV2.S was given once or twice, or placebo was given on both occasions. Ad26.COV2.S was administered intramuscularly at 5 x 10^10 or 1 x 10^11 viral particles, either as a single shot or as two shots given 56 days apart. Study-wide conclusions, independent of this receptor: Non-spike TCR breadth was comparable between vaccine and placebo recipients, consistent with the vaccine containing only spike. Higher spike-specific TCR breadth was observed in Ad26.COV2.S recipients than in placebo recipients (P = 0.0014). After vaccination, spike-specific CD8+ and CD4+ T cell responses were reported to show substantial breadth. The authors noted that the TCR breadth and depth analyses may have underestimated total T cell responses. The study was not powered for comparison of responses between vaccine doses or regimens.

Interpreted using the paper, the treatment or condition label stands for: around 19 received Ad26.COV2.S at low or high dose, single or two shots; several received placebo; per-sample allocation not given. For vaccine and placebo recipients, the sequenced repertoires came from samples collected on day 63 after the first injection. Cohort 1b enrolled 25 adults aged 18-55 years at a single site in Boston, USA, between 29 July and 7 August 2020. Ad26.COV2.S consisted of a replication-incompetent adenovirus type 26 vector by which a prefusion-stabilized SARS-CoV-2 spike protein from the original Wuhan strain was expressed. TCRbeta CDR3 regions were sequenced with the immunoSEQ Assay. After extraction, genomic DNA underwent amplification by bias-controlled multiplex PCR, followed by high-throughput sequencing. The original pipeline was this. To quantify the absolute abundance of every unique TCRbeta CDR3 region, sequences were collapsed and filtered. Usable DNA was measured by amplifying reference genes present in all nucleated cells, and TCRbeta template counts were normalized to that usable DNA to estimate T cell fraction. Repertoire TCRs were annotated as SARS-CoV-2-specific by exact matching of V gene, CDR3 amino acid sequence and J gene to a known reactive TCR set. The reference SARS-CoV-2 TCR set was obtained from MIRA and was filtered for enrichment in COVID-19-positive ImmuneCODE repertoires, whereby public or cross-reactive TCRs were removed. Drawing on the MIRA antigens, annotated TCRs were analysed further at the level of specific ORF or position within ORF. Breadth was defined as the number of annotated unique rearrangements divided by the total number of unique productive rearrangements, and depth was defined as the summed frequency of the annotated unique rearrangements. Two-sided Wilcoxon rank-sum tests were applied when comparing TCR breadth between groups. What TCRdb holds here is the immuneACCESS table cut down to in-frame rearrangements. Part of the clones is not present; checked against another copy, under half of the missing clones reflect an unresolved V gene, and the others are unexplained. V and J calls and clone size come straight from that table; D and trimming were deduced from the DNA. The sample has around 250,000 clones on record, around 85% of them singletons. The ten largest clones capture less than 3.5% of the sample.

CDR1 SGDLS and CDR2 YYNGEE were looked up in the germline V gene. Its CDR3 holds 14 amino acids, cysteine through phenylalanine. Solely the CDR3 DNA is kept, with 42 bases framed from the first base. Trimming at the junction amounts to 4 bases on V and 9 bases on J, and the germline ends lie 20 bases apart. This clone was detected only once. Its target antigen remains unknown. The sample holds no much larger clone one base away, and base qualities are not on file. The input for sequencing was peripheral blood, taken in a trial of Ad26.COV2.S vaccine versus placebo. The sequence links TRBV9 to TRBJ2-7; the D gene assignment is perhaps TRBD1 or TRBD2, with each matching 5 bases. This receptor was identified in a person between 18 and 65 years old who received the Ad26.COV2.S COVID-19 vaccine or a placebo. The CDR3 is CASSPPTPGGGQYF. The sequenced DNA: TGTGCCAGCAGCCCCCCTACACCAGGTGGGGGGCAGTACTTC.